Detailed here is one T cell receptor beta chain. A few counts support this clonotype. Its binding antigen is unknown. It has no much larger one-base neighbor in the sample; base qualities were not kept. This sample was included in a study of T-cell memory formation after mild COVID-19 (dated by TCRdb to 2020 to 2022). Concerning the study at large: TCR sequence clusters from the two donors were largely donor specific. T-cell clones expanding and contracting after mild COVID-19 in two donors were tracked by longitudinal TCRalpha and TCRbeta repertoire sequencing. The cohort was made up of two young adult volunteers, one female and one male, who were previously healthy. Paper-wide results and their limitations: Contracting CD4+ clones were found mainly in CM and EM memory subsets, while CD8+ clones were enriched in EMRA. Only a couple of mild cases were covered in the study, and larger cohorts including severe cases with pre-infection samples were considered necessary. Clones contracting from day 15 to 85 had balanced CD4/CD8 phenotypes, while a second wave expanding from day 15 to 37 was biased towards CD4+. Some responding clones were found in pre-infection memory, which suggests that pre-existing cross-reactive memory T cells took part in the SARS-CoV-2 response. The second-wave clones that peaked on day 37 were not confirmed to be SARS-CoV-2 specific.

Ficoll-Paque density gradient centrifugation was used to isolate PBMCs. Trimming removed 0 bases from V and 1 base from J; the gene matches leave 2 bases unexplained. CDR1 and CDR2 are drawn from the germline V gene: LGHNA, YNFKEQ. Including the terminal cysteine and phenylalanine, the CDR3 comprises 16 residues. The sequence is cut down to CDR3 DNA, 48 bases in frame from base 1. The listed sequencing device is Illumina NovaSeq 6000. cDNA libraries for TCRalpha and TCRbeta were prepared by 5'RACE using constant-segment primers, with sample barcodes and unique molecular identifiers added. Trizol reagent was used to extract RNA from every sample. Libraries were amplified in two PCR steps, with a second sample barcode and Illumina TruSeq adapters added in the second step. Libraries were sequenced on an Illumina NovaSeq with 2 x 150 bp paired-end reads. The original pipeline was this. Reads were demultiplexed and collapsed into UMI-guided consensus sequences with migec v1.2.7. Using mixcr v2.1.11, the UMI consensuses were aligned to TRA and TRB V and J templates and assembled into clonotypes. Expanded or contracted clonotypes were those called significant by both edgeR and NoisET, with noise models trained on biological replicates. edgeR calls used a false discovery rate-adjusted p below 0.01 and a log2 fold-change threshold of 1. As an exploratory analysis of dynamics, PCA with hierarchical clustering was applied to max-normalized trajectories of the 1000 most abundant clonotypes. Separately sequenced CD4+ and CD8+ repertoires were used to assign the CD4 or CD8 phenotype of responding clones. In-frame beta chains were kept once TCRdb had trimmed the public reads at Q25 with fastp and called clones with MiXCR. Rows matching on CDR3 protein sequence are summarized as one entry with the most common DNA and genes. The V and J calls come from TCRdb's annotation, not from the publication. The sample contains about 62,000 distinct CDR3 sequences, 9.3% of them found a single time. Approximately 1.1% of the sample rests with the top ten.

The chain links TRBV4-2 with TRBJ2-5; TRBD2 aligns with 10 central bases. The sequence was obtained from a man younger than 35 who had mild COVID-19 (a few samples of this study predate the infection). The sample titles of this study are shuffled in the database, so cell type and time point are left out; the donor was told from shared clones. Sequencing was performed on PBMCs or a T cell subset sorted from them (not recorded which). The DNA is as follows: TGTGCCAGCAGCCAAGAGGCTAGCGGGGGCCAAGAGACCCAGTACTTC. The resulting protein is CASSQEASGGQETQYF.